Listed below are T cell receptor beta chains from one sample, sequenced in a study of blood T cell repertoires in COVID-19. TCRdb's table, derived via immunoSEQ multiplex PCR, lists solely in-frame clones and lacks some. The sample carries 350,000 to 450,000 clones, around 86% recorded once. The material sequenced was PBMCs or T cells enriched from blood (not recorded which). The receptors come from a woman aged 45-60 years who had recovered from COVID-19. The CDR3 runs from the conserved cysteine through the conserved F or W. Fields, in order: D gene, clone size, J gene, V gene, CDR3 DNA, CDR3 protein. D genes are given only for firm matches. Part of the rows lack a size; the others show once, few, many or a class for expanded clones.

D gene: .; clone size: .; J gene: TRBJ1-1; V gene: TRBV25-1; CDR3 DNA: TGTGCCAGCGAAGGGAGCGGTTTACGAGCTTTCTTT; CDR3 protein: CASEGSGLRAFF
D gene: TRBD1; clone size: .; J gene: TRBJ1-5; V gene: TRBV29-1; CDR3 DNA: TGCAGCGTTGCGGACAGGGGATTAAATCAGCCCCAGCATTTT; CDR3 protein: CSVADRGLNQPQHF
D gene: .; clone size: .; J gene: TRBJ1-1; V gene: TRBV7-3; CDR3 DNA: TGTGCCAGCAGCCGGGGGACGAACACTGAAGCTTTCTTT; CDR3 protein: CASSRGTNTEAFF
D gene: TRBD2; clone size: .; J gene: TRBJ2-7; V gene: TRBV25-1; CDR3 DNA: TGTGCCAGCAGTACCCGAGCGGGATCCGGCGAGCAGTACTTC; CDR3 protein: CASSTRAGSGEQYF
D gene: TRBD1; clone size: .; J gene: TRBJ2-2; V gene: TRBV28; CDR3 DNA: TGTGCCAGCAGTTTATGGGACAGGGGTTCCGGGGAGCTGTTTTTT; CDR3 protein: CASSLWDRGSGELFF
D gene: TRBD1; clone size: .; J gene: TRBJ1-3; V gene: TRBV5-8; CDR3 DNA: TGTGCCAGCAGCTACGCAGGGGGAACTGGAAACACCATATATTTT; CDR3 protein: CASSYAGGTGNTIYF
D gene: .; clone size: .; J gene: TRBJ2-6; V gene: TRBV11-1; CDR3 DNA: TGTGCCAGCACCCCCCAGTGGTTACCTGGGGCCAACGTCCTGACTTTC; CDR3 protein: CASTPQWLPGANVLTF
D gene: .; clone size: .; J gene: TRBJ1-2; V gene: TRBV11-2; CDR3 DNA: TGTGCCAGCAGCTCCCCTCCCCTCTATGGCTACACCTTC; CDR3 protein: CASSSPPLYGYTF
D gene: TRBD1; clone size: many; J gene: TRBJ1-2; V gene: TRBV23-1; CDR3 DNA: TGCGCCAGCAGTCAAACGTGCGGGGCAGGGGGCGGCTACACCTTC; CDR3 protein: CASSQTCGAGGGYTF
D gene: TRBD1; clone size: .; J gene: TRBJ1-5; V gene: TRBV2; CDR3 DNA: TGTGCCAGCAGTGGGGGACAGGGCGGGAGTCAGCCCCAGCATTTT; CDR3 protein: CASSGGQGGSQPQHF
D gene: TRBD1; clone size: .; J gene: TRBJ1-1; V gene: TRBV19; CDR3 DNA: TGTGCCAGTAGTATAGCGGGAGGGGGCCGCACTGAAGCTTTCTTT; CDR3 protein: CASSIAGGGRTEAFF
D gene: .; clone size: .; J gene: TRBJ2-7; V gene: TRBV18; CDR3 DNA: TGTGCCAGCTCACCCCTCACCTCGGCAGGGGCCCTCGGCGAGCAGTACTTC; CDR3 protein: CASSPLTSAGALGEQYF
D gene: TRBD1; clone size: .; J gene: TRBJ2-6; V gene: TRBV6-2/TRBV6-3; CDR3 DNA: TGTGCCAGCAGTACGACAGGGGTGGTGCACCCCAACGCCCCCATTGACCTGACTTTC; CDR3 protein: CASSTTGVVHPNAPIDLTF
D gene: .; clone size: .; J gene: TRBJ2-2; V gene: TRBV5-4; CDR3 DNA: TGTGCCAGCAGCTTGGCTCAGGGGAACACCGGGGAGCTGTTTTTT; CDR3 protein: CASSLAQGNTGELFF
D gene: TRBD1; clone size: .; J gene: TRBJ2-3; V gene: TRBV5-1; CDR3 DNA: TGCGCCAGCATGGGAGGACAGGGGAACACAGATACGCAGTATTTT; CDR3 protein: CASMGGQGNTDTQYF
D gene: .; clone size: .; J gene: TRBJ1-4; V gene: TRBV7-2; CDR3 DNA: TGTGCCAGCAGCCCCCGGGGGGGGACGGTCAATGAAAAACTGTTTTTT; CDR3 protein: CASSPRGGTVNEKLFF
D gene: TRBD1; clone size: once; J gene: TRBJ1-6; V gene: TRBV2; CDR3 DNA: TGTGCCAGCAGTACAGGGGGCGTTTACCCCCTCCACTTT; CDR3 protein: CASSTGGVYPLHF
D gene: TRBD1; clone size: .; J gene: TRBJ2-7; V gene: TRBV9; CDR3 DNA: TGTGCCAGCAGCTCCGGGACAGTGGACTACGAGCAGTACTTC; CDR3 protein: CASSSGTVDYEQYF
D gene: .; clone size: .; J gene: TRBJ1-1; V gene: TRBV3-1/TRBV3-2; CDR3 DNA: TGTGCCAGCAGCTCCCCTGCAGGGGCCTCGAACACTGAAGCTTTCTTT; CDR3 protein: CASSSPAGASNTEAFF
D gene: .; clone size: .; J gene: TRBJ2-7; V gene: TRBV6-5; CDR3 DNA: TGTGCCAGCAGGGGTCAGACAGCAGGTTACTACGAGCAGTACTTC; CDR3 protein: CASRGQTAGYYEQYF
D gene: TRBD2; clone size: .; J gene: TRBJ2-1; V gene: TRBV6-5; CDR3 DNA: TGTGCCACCGGGACTAGCGTCCACTCCTACAATGAGCAGTTCTTC; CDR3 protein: CATGTSVHSYNEQFF
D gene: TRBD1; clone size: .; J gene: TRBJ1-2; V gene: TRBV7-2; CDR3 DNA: TGTGCCAGCAGCCGGACAGGAAACTATGGCTACACCTTC; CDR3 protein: CASSRTGNYGYTF
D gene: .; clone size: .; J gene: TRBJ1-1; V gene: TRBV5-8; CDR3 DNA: TGTGCCAGCAGCTTGCCAGGGTTGAACACTGAAGCTTTCTTT; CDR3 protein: CASSLPGLNTEAFF
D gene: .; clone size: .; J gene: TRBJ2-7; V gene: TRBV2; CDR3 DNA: TGTGCCAGCAGTGTCGAGGGCTACGAGCAGTACTTC; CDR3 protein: CASSVEGYEQYF
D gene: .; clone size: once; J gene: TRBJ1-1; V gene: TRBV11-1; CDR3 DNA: TGTGCCAGCAGCTTAGAAAGAGTCCAGACGGAGGCAGCTTTCTTT; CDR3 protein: CASSLERVQTEAAFF
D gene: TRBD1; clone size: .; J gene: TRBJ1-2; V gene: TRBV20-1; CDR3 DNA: TGCAGTGCTAGTCGGGGGCGGACAGGGAGCTATGGCTACACCTTC; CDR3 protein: CSASRGRTGSYGYTF
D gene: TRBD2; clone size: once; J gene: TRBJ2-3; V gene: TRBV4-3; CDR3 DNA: TGCGCCAGCAGCCAACGACTAGCGGGAGGAGGAGATACGCAGTATTTT; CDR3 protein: CASSQRLAGGGDTQYF
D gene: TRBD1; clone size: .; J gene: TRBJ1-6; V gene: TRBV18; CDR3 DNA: TGTGCCAGCTCACCACCGACAGGGGCAAATTCACCCCTCCACTTT; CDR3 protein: CASSPPTGANSPLHF
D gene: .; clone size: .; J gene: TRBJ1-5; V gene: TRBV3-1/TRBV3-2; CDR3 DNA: TGTGCCAGCAGCCAAGGACAGTTTAATCAGCCCCAGCATTTT; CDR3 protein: CASSQGQFNQPQHF
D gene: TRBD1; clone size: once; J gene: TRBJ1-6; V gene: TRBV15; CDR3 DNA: TGTGCCACCAGCAGGATCCGACAGGGAGGTTCACCCCTCCACTTT; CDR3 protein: CATSRIRQGGSPLHF
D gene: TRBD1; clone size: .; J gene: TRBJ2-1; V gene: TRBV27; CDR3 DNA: TGTGCCAGCAAATCGGACAGGGGGCAGTACAATGAGCAGTTCTTC; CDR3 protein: CASKSDRGQYNEQFF
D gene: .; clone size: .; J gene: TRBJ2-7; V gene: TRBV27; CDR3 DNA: TGTGCCAGCAGTATAAGACATACCAAACAGGGACGCGAGCAGTACTTC; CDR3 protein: CASSIRHTKQGREQYF
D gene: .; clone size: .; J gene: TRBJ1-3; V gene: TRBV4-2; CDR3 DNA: TGTGCCAGCAGCCTAGGGGTTTCTGGAAACACCATATATTTT; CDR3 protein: CASSLGVSGNTIYF
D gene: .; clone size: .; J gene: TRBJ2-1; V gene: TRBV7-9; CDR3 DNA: TGTGCCAGCAGCTTAACTCAGGGAATGGGGAATGAGCAGTTCTTC; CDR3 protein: CASSLTQGMGNEQFF
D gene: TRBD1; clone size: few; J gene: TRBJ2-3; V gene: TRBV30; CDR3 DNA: TGTGCCTGGAGTCCCGTCCTCGACAGGGGGCCTAGGGGAAGTACAGATACGCAGTATTTT; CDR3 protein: CAWSPVLDRGPRGSTDTQYF
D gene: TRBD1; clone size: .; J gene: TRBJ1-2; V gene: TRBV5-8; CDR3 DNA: TGTGCCAGCAGCTTTGCTCCGGGACAGACATATGGCTACACCTTC; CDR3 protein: CASSFAPGQTYGYTF
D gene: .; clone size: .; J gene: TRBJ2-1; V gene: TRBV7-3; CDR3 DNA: TGTGCCAGCAGCTTACGACCTGAGACAGCGCAGTTCTTC; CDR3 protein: CASSLRPETAQFF
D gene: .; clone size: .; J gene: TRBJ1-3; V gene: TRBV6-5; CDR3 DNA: TGTGCCAGCAGAGGACTGACGGTCTCTGGAAACACCATATATTTT; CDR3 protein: CASRGLTVSGNTIYF
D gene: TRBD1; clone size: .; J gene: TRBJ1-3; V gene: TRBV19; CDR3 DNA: TGTGCCAGTAGTATAGAGTTATCAGGGGGATTCGGAAACACCATATATTTT; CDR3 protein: CASSIELSGGFGNTIYF
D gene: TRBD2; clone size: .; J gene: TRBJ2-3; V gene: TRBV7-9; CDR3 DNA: TGTGCCAGCAGCAGACTAGCGGGGGGGAGTGCAGATACGCAGTATTTT; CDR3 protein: CASSRLAGGSADTQYF
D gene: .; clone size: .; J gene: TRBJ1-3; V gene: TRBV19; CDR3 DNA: TGTGCCAGTAGTGAGCCTACAAGAGGATCACCCAGCCGAGACACCATATATTTT; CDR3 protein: CASSEPTRGSPSRDTIYF
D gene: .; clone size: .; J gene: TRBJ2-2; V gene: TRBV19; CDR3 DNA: TGTGCCAGTAGGGAGCGGAACACCGGGGAGCTGTTTTTT; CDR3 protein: CASRERNTGELFF
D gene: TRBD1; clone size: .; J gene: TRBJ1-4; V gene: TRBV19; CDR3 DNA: TGTGCCAGTCGAGCACCGACAGGGTTAGTTGCAACTAATGAAAAACTGTTTTTT; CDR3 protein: CASRAPTGLVATNEKLFF